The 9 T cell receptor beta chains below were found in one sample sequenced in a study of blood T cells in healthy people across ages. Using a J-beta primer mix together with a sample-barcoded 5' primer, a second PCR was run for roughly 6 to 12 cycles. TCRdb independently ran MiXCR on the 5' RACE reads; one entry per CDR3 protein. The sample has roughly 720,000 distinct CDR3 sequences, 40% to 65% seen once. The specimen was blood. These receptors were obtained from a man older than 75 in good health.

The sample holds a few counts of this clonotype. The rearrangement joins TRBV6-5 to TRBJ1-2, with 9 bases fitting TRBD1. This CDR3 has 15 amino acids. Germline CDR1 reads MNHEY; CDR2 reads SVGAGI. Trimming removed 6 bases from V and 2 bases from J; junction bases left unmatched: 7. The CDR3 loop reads CASSQDRGRNYGYTF. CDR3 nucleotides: TGTGCCAGCAGCCAGGACAGGGGCCGGAACTATGGCTACACCTTC.

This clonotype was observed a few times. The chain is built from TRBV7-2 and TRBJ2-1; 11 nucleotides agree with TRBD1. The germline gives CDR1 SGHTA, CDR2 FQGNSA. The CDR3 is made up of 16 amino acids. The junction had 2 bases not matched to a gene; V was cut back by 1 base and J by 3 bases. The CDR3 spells CASSLGTGGGYNEQFF. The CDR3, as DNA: TGTGCCAGCAGCTTAGGGACAGGGGGCGGCTACAATGAGCAGTTCTTC.

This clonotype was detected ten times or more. CDR3 in amino acids: CASSNPTGSQYF. CDR3 bases: TGTGCCAGCAGCAATCCTACCGGGTCCCAGTACTTC. The chain recombines TRBV7-2 with TRBJ2-5, with D unclear. The CDR3 is made up of 12 amino acids. Germline CDR1 reads SGHTA; CDR2 reads FQGNSA. V dropped 5 bases and J dropped 9 bases, with 13 bases sitting between them.

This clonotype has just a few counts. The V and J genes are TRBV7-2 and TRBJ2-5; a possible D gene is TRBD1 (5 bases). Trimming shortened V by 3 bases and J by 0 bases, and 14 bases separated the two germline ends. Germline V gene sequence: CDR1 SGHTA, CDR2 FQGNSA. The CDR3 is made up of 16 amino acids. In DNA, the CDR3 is TGTGCCAGCAGCTTGGGGCTAACACGGTACCAAGAGACCCAGTACTTC. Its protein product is CASSLGLTRYQETQYF.

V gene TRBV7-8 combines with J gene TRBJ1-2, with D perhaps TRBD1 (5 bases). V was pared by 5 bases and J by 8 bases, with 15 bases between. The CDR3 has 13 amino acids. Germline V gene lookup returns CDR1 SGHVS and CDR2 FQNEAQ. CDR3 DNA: TGTGCCAGCAGCGGTCGGGCCGGGGGAGGCTACACCTTC. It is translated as CASSGRAGGGYTF.

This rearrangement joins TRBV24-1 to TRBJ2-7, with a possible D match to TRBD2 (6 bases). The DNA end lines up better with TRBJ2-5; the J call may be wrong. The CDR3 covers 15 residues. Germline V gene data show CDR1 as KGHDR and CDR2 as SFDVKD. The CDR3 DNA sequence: TGTGCCACCAGTGATCCCAGGGAGGAGGCAAAGACCCAGTACTTC. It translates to CATSDPREEAKTQYF.

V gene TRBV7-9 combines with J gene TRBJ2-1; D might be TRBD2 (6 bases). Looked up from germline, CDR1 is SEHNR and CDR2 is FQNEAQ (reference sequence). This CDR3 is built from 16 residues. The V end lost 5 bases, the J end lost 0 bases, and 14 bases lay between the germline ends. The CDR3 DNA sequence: TGTGCCAGCAGCCCCACTAGCACCCGCTCCTACAATGAGCAGTTCTTC. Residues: CASSPTSTRSYNEQFF.

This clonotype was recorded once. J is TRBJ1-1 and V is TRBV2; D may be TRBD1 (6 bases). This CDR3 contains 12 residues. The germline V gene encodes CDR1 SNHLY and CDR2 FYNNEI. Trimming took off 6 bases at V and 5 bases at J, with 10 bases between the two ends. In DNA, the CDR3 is TGTGCCAGCAGAGGGGGGGGAACTGAAGCTTTCTTT. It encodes CASRGGGTEAFF.

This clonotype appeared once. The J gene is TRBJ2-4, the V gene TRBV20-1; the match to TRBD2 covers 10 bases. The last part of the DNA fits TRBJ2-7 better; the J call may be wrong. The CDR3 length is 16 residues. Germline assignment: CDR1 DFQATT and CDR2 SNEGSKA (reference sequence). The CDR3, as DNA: TGCAGTGCGGGCCCTCTCACTAGCGGGGCGGGCTACGAGCAGTACTTC. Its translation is CSAGPLTSGAGYEQYF.